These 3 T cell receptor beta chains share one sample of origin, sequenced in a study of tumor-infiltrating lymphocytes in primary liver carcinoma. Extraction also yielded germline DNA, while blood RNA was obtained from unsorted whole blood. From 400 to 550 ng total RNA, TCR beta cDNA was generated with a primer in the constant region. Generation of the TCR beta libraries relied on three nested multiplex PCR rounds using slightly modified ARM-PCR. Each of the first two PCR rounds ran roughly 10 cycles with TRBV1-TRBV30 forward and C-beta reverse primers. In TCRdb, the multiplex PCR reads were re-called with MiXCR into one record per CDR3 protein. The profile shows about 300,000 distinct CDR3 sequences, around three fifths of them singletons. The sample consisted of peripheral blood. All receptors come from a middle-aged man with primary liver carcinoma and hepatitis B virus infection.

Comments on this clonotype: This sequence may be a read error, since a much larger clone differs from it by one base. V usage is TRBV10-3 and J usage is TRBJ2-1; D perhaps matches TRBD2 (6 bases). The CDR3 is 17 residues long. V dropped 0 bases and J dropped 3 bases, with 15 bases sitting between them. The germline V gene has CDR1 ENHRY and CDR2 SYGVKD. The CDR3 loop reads CAISESIAEVDYNEQFF. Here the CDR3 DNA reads TGTGCCATCAGTGAGTCGATAGCGGAAGTTGACTACAATGAGCAGTTCTTC.

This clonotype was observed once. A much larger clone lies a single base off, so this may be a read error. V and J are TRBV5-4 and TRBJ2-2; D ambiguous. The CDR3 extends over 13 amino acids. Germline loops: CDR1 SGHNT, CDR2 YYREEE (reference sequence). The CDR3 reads CTSSLDGAGELFF. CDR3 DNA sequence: TGTACCAGCAGCTTGGATGGGGCCGGGGAGCTGTTTTTT.

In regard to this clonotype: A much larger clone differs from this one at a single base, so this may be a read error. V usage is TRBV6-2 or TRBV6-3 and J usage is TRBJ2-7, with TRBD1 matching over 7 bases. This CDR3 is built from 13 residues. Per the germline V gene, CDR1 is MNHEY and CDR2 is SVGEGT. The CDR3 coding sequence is TGTGTCAGCAGTCCCGGGACAGCTGGAGGGCAGTACTTC. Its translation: CVSSPGTAGGQYF.